These 21 T cell receptor beta chains originate from one sample sequenced in a study of T cell repertoires in cytomegalovirus infection. TCRdb re-derived calls from the reads in MiXCR, one entry per CDR3 protein. The table lists over 150,000 distinct CDR3 sequences, about a sixth of them singletons. The sequenced sample consisted of CD8+ T cells from PBMCs. These receptors originate from a human donor in good health (CMV status not recorded). Some clones in this sample may be carry-over from other donors' samples.

V usage is TRBV7-6 and J usage is TRBJ2-3; D is uncertain. The CDR3 totals 17 residues. Germline-derived CDR1 and CDR2 are SGHVS and FNYEAQ. Trimming took 4 bases from V and 0 from J, leaving 17 bases between them. The chain's CDR3 is CASSSPRESPSTDTQYF. As DNA, the CDR3 is TGTGCCAGCAGCTCCCCCCGAGAGTCCCCTAGCACAGATACGCAGTATTTT.

This clonotype has a handful of counts. Written as DNA, the CDR3 is TGCGCCAGCAGCCAAGGGCTGCGTAACTATGGCTACACCTTC. The encoded protein is CASSQGLRNYGYTF. J is TRBJ1-2 and V is TRBV4-3; D call uncertain. This CDR3 comprises 14 residues. V was clipped by 1 base and J by 1 base, with 7 bases between them. Germline V gene data show CDR1 as LGHNA and CDR2 as YSLEER.

V gene TRBV7-9 combines with J gene TRBJ1-1; D is ambiguous. CDR1 is SEHNR, CDR2 FQNEAQ, per germline (reference sequence). Trimming cost V 5 bases and J 1 base, with 11 bases left between them. The CDR3 consists of 14 residues. The CDR3 DNA reads as TGTGCCAGCAGCCCCAGCCTGGAGAACACTGAAGCTTTCTTT. Translated, it gives CASSPSLENTEAFF.

This clonotype was observed a few times. This sequence joins TRBV7-8 and TRBJ2-7; 9 positions match TRBD1. Germline V gene lookup returns CDR1 SGHVS and CDR2 FQNEAQ. With 1 base clipped from V and 2 bases from J, the junction kept 3 bases outside the gene matches. This CDR3 comprises 15 residues. The chain's CDR3 is CASSLEGQGTYEQYF. The CDR3 coding sequence is TGTGCCAGCAGCTTAGAAGGACAGGGGACCTACGAGCAGTACTTC.

The rearrangement links TRBV6-2 or TRBV6-3 to TRBJ1-1; unclear D gene. Germline V lookup: CDR1 MNHEY, CDR2 SVGEGT. This CDR3 has 12 amino acids. The ends were cut back, 6 bases at V and 1 base at J, with 6 bases in the middle. CDR3 DNA: TGTGCCAGCAGGGAGTGGAACACTGAAGCTTTCTTT. Translated: CASREWNTEAFF.

V usage is TRBV7-9 and J usage is TRBJ1-4; 7 bases map to TRBD1. Trimming at V came to 2 bases and at J to 6 bases, leaving 9 bases not matched to a gene. From germline, CDR1 is SEHNR and CDR2 FQNEAQ (reference sequence). The CDR3 has 16 residues. The CDR3 coding sequence is TGTGCCAGCAGCTTACGCCCGGGACAGCGAGATGAAAAACTGTTTTTT. Its protein is CASSLRPGQRDEKLFF. Drawing the rest from reference TRBV7-9 and TRBJ1-4, the complete variable domain is DTGVSQNPRHKITKRGQNVTFRCDPISEHNRLYWYRQTLGQGPEFLTYFQNEAQLEKSRLLSDRFSAERPKGSFSTLEIQRTEQGDSAMYLCASSLRPGQRDEKLFFGSGTQLSVL.

This clonotype was detected only a few times. This chain joins TRBV4-2 and TRBJ2-7; TRBD1 matches 11 bases. This CDR3 region has 17 residues. Germline assignment: CDR1 LGHNA and CDR2 YNFKEQ. V was pared by 0 bases and J by 1 base, with 5 bases of the junction left unmatched. CDR3 amino acids: CASSQEGQGVISYEQYF. CDR3 in DNA: TGTGCCAGCAGCCAAGAGGGACAGGGGGTCATTTCCTACGAGCAGTACTTC.

This clonotype was counted a few times. An end of the junction does not agree with germline; a read error may underlie this. The V and J genes are TRBV7-7 and TRBJ2-1; 7 nucleotides align to TRBD2. The CDR3 runs 14 residues. Germline CDR1 reads SSHAT; CDR2 reads FNYEAQ (reference sequence). CDR3: CASSSGLPYNEQFF. In nucleotides, the CDR3 is TGTGCTAGCAGCTCGGGACTACCCTACAATGAGCAGTTCTTC.

V usage is TRBV5-6 and J usage is TRBJ2-5; D is uncertain. Trimming took off 1 base at V and 7 bases at J, with 20 bases between the two ends. Germline CDR1 and CDR2: SGHDT and YYEEEE. The CDR3 spans 16 residues. The CDR3 DNA reads as TGTGCCAGCAGCTTGCTCTTAGATCCTTCGGGTGCGACCCAGTACTTC. This encodes CASSLLLDPSGATQYF.

The chain employs TRBV6-1 and TRBJ2-1; D unclear. Trimming took 4 bases from V and 0 from J, leaving 7 bases between them. The CDR3 loop spans 14 amino acids. The germline CDR1 and CDR2 sequences are MNHNS and SASEGT. This CDR3 reads CASSARASYNEQFF. The DNA for the CDR3 is TGTGCCAGCAGTGCCAGAGCCTCCTACAATGAGCAGTTCTTC.

The chain couples TRBV6-2 or TRBV6-3 to TRBJ2-7; either TRBD1 or TRBD2 may fit D (5 bases each). CDR1 MNHEY and CDR2 SVGEGT come from the germline V gene. The length of the CDR3 is 16 residues. Trimming cost V 6 bases and J 4 bases, with 22 bases left between them. In DNA, the CDR3 is TGTGCCAGCAGCTACAGAGGGCAGGGTGCCTGGTACGAGCAGTACTTC. It codes for CASSYRGQGAWYEQYF.

This clonotype was counted between two and nine times. The chain's CDR3 is CASSLGQGARGYTF. The CDR3 region has the DNA TGTGCCAGCAGCTTAGGGCAGGGGGCGCGCGGCTACACCTTC. The chain links TRBV7-9 to TRBJ1-2; 8 bases agree with TRBD1. With 1 base clipped from V and 8 bases from J, the junction kept 6 bases outside the gene matches. The V gene's germline CDR1 is SEHNR and CDR2 FQNEAQ (reference sequence). CDR3 size: 14 residues. Supplemented by reference TRBV7-9 and TRBJ1-2, the full variable domain reads DTGVSQNPRHKITKRGQNVTFRCDPISEHNRLYWYRQTLGQGPEFLTYFQNEAQLEKSRLLSDRFSAERPKGSFSTLEIQRTEQGDSAMYLCASSLGQGARGYTFGSGTRLTVV.

The chain recombines TRBV7-6 with TRBJ2-5, with TRBD1 as a possible D gene (6 bases). The CDR3 has 14 residues. Deletions cut 5 bases from V and 7 bases from J, with 17 bases between. Germline CDR1 reads SGHVS; CDR2 reads FNYEAQ. CDR3 sequence (DNA): TGTGCCAGCAGCCCTCCTACAGGGTCGGGGACCCAGTACTTC. It codes for CASSPPTGSGTQYF.

This chain connects TRBV24-1 to TRBJ2-1, with D perhaps given as TRBD1 or TRBD2 (5 bases each). Germline CDR1 reads KGHDR; CDR2 reads SFDVKD. Trimming shortened V by 5 bases and J by 8 bases, and 18 bases separated the two germline ends. The CDR3 sequence is 15 residues long. The DNA for the CDR3 is TGTGCCACCAGTGCATACCGTACTCAGGGAGATGAGCAGTTCTTC. This encodes CATSAYRTQGDEQFF.

The V and J genes are TRBV4-1 and TRBJ2-5; TRBD2 matches at 11 bases. This CDR3 comprises 16 residues. Germline V gives CDR1 MGHRA, CDR2 YSYEKL. The ends lost 0 bases at V and 1 base at J; junction bases unmatched: 1. The CDR3 region is CASSQETSGAQETQYF. The DNA of the CDR3 is TGCGCCAGCAGCCAAGAGACTAGCGGGGCCCAAGAGACCCAGTACTTC.

This clonotype was observed a few times. The chain links TRBV7-2 to TRBJ2-1; maybe TRBD2 (5 bases). The germline V gene encodes CDR1 SGHTA and CDR2 FQGNSA. The germline V and J ends were trimmed by 5 bases and 4 bases, with 18 bases remaining between them. The CDR3 covers 16 residues. This CDR3 reads CASSQWTGPSYNEQFF. The CDR3 DNA reads TGTGCCAGCAGCCAATGGACTGGCCCATCATACAATGAGCAGTTCTTC. The full variable domain, in which reference TRBV7-2 and TRBJ2-1 provide the parts outside the CDR3, is GAGVSQSPSNKVTEKGKDVELRCDPISGHTALYWYRQSLGQGLEFLIYFQGNSAPDKSGLPSDRFSAERTGGSVSTLTIQRTQQEDSAVYLCASSQWTGPSYNEQFFGPGTRLTVL.

This clonotype has more than one count but fewer than ten. The J gene is TRBJ2-2, the V gene TRBV4-1; D gene ambiguous. This CDR3 contains 16 residues. Trimming pared 8 bases from V and 1 base from J, leaving 17 bases between. Germline V gene sequence: CDR1 MGHRA, CDR2 YSYEKL. For the CDR3, the DNA is TGCGCCAGCGCGGACCAAGGGCGGCGGAACACCGGGGAGCTGTTTTTT. Amino acid sequence: CASADQGRRNTGELFF.

The chain employs TRBV7-3 and TRBJ2-6; no clear D gene. The germline CDR1 and CDR2 sequences are SGHTA and FQGTGA. The CDR3 extends over 17 amino acids. V was trimmed by 1 base and J by 0 bases, leaving 10 bases between them. CDR3 sequence: CASSLNQAVSGANVLTF. The DNA of the CDR3 is TGTGCCAGCAGCTTAAACCAGGCCGTCTCTGGGGCCAACGTCCTGACTTTC.

This clonotype was counted many times. This chain joins TRBV7-2 and TRBJ1-5; D is unclear. The CDR3 is 15 amino acids. The V and J ends lost 8 bases and 5 bases respectively, with 19 bases between them. Germline loops: CDR1 SGHTA, CDR2 FQGNSA. This CDR3 is CASAWVAAVDQPQHF. For the CDR3, the DNA is TGTGCCAGCGCCTGGGTGGCAGCCGTCGATCAGCCCCAGCATTTT.

Only a few counts were recorded for this clonotype. The chain joins TRBV12-3 or TRBV12-4 to TRBJ2-7, with D uncertain. Trimming cost V 6 bases and J 3 bases, with 15 bases left between them. This CDR3 comprises 14 residues. CDR3 amino acids: CASRADISGYEQYF. The CDR3 DNA reads as TGTGCCAGCAGGGCTGACATCTCAGGCTACGAGCAGTACTTC.

The chain has TRBV6-1 and TRBJ2-1; 15 bases map to TRBD2. The CDR3 runs 15 residues. Germline CDR1 MNHNS, CDR2 SASEGT. V trimming: 5 bases; J trimming: 10 bases; junction bases outside the gene matches: 6. The CDR3 coding sequence is TGTGCCAGCAGTCTGGGACTAGCGGGGGGCCTCGAGCAGTTCTTC. Translation: CASSLGLAGGLEQFF.